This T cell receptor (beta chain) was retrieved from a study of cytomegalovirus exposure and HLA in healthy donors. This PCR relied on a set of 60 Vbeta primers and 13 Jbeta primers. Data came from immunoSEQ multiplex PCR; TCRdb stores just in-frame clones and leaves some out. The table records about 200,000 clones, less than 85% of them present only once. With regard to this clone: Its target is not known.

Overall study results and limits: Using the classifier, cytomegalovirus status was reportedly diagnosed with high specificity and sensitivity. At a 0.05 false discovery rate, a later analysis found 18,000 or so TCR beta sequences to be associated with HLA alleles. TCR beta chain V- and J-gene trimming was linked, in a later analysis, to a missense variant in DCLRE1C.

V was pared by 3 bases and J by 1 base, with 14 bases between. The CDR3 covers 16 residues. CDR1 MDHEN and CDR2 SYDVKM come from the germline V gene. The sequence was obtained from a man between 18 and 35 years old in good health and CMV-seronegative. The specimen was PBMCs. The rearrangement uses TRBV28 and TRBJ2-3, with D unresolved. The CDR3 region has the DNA TGTGCCAGCAGTTTCGCCTGGGTCGGAGGCACAGATACGCAGTATTTT. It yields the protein CASSFAWVGGTDTQYF.